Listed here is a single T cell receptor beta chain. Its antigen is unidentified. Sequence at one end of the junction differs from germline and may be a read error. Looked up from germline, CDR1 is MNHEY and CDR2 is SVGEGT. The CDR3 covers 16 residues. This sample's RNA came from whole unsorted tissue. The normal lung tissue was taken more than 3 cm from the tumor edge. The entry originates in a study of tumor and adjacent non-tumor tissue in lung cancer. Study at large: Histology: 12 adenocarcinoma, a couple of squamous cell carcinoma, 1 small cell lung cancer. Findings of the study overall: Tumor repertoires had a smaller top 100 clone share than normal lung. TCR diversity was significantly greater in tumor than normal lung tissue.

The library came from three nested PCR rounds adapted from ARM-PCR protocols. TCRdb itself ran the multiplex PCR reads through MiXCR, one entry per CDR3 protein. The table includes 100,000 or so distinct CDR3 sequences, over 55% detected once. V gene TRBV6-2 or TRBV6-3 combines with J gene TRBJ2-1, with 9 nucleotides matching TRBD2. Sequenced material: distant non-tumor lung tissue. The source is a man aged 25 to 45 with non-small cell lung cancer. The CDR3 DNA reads TGTGCCAGCATTATAGCGGGAGTTTTCTCCTATAATGAGCAGTTCTTC. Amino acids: CASIIAGVFSYNEQFF.